The next 19 T cell receptor beta chains were all read from a single sample in a study of beta chain features in type 1 diabetes. Broader study findings: In all four CD4+ subsets, TCRB CDR3 length was significantly, moderately reduced in type 1 diabetes.

Reverse transcribing all isolated RNA meant expressed TCRB transcripts were sequenced. The repertoire was sequenced with immunoSEQ multiplex PCR; TCRdb's copy has only in-frame clones and lacks some. Of 300,000 to 400,000 clones listed, roughly 9% are singletons. Their specific antigens are unknown. Sequencing was performed on central memory CD4+ T cells from blood. Source of these receptors: a young man with type 1 diabetes.

The CDR3 DNA follows: TGCGCCAGCACCTTTATTGGGGAAAATTCACCCCTCCACTTT. Translation: CASTFIGENSPLHF. The chain uses TRBV5-1 and TRBJ1-6; D is unclear. The V and J ends lost 6 bases and 7 bases respectively, with 14 bases between them. Germline-derived CDR1 and CDR2 are SGHRS and YFSETQ. The CDR3 contains 14 residues.

V is TRBV11-2 and J is TRBJ2-3; 8 nucleotides align to TRBD2. The junction had 8 bases not matched to a gene; V was cut back by 5 bases and J by 4 bases. Germline CDR1 is SGHAT and CDR2 is FQNNGV. This CDR3 comprises 15 residues. The CDR3 DNA reads as TGTGCCAGCAGCACGCCGGGACTAGGGGCAGATACGCAGTATTTT. Its translation: CASSTPGLGADTQYF.

V usage is TRBV6-5 and J usage is TRBJ2-3; 11 bases agree with TRBD2. The CDR3 sequence is 15 residues long. Trimming took 6 bases from V and 7 from J; bases not matched to a gene: 9. Germline V lookup: CDR1 MNHEY, CDR2 SVGAGI. The CDR3 DNA reads as TGTGCCAGCAGCGTTACTAGCGGGGGCCAACATACGCAGTATTTT. This translates into CASSVTSGGQHTQYF.

In its sample, this clone was seen a few times. The chain recombines TRBV27 with TRBJ2-7; D perhaps matches TRBD1 (5 bases). The germline V gene encodes CDR1 MNHEY and CDR2 SMNVEV (reference sequence). V lost 3 bases, J lost 0 bases, and 9 bases lay in between. The CDR3 length is 14 residues. The CDR3 sequence: CASSFLDSSYEQYF. The CDR3 bases are TGTGCCAGCAGTTTCCTTGACAGCTCCTACGAGCAGTACTTC.

This chain uses TRBV7-2 with TRBJ2-5; a weak D match, TRBD2 (7 bases). The CDR3 runs 16 residues. The germline gives CDR1 SGHTA, CDR2 FQGNSA. The V end lost 5 bases, the J end lost 4 bases, and 20 bases lay between the germline ends. The CDR3 protein is CASSRFLTGGAETQYF. CDR3 DNA sequence: TGTGCCAGCAGCAGATTCCTAACGGGGGGCGCAGAGACCCAGTACTTC.

The chain joins TRBV5-1 to TRBJ2-5; 7 bases line up with TRBD2. This CDR3 is 14 amino acids long. Looked up from germline, CDR1 is SGHRS and CDR2 is YFSETQ. The ends lost 2 bases at V and 4 bases at J; junction bases unmatched: 5. CDR3 DNA sequence: TGCGCCAGCAGCTTCGGACTAGTCGCAGAGACCCAGTACTTC. The encoded protein is CASSFGLVAETQYF. The entire variable domain, with the rest obtained from reference TRBV5-1 and TRBJ2-5, is as follows: KAGVTQTPRYLIKTRGQQVTLSCSPISGHRSVSWYQQTPGQGLQFLFEYFSETQRNKGNFPGRFSGRQFSNSRSEMNVSTLELGDSALYLCASSFGLVAETQYFGPGTRLLVL.

The chain uses TRBV10-1 and TRBJ2-3; D is unclear. In germline, CDR1 is WNHNN, CDR2 SYGVQD (reference sequence). The CDR3 runs to 14 residues. V lost 7 bases to trimming and J lost 2 bases, with 13 bases between them. The CDR3 reads CASTQDPSTDTQYF. CDR3 nucleotides: TGCGCCAGCACCCAGGATCCTTCCACAGATACGCAGTATTTT.

This clone was observed a handful of times. The gene calls are TRBV4-3 and TRBJ2-1, with TRBD1 as a possible D gene (6 bases). V was pared by 0 bases and J by 4 bases, with 16 bases between. The CDR3 length is 17 residues. CDR1 is LGHNA and CDR2 is YSLEER in the germline V gene. The CDR3 loop is CASSQEQGQGIYNEQFF. The CDR3 DNA sequence: TGCGCCAGCAGCCAAGAGCAAGGCCAGGGGATTTACAATGAGCAGTTCTTC.

The table lists this clone with a few counts. The chain is built from TRBV9 and TRBJ2-7, with 10 positions matching TRBD2. This CDR3 region has 16 residues. The germline CDR1 and CDR2 sequences are SGDLS and YYNGEE. Trimming cost V 0 bases and J 5 bases; bases outside gene matches: 8. The CDR3 is CASSVEERGGLDEQYF. CDR3 nucleotides: TGTGCCAGCAGCGTAGAAGAGCGGGGGGGCCTCGACGAGCAGTACTTC.

In this sample, this clone turned up a few times. The CDR3 is CASSPPHDNYGYTF. For the CDR3, the DNA is TGTGCCAGCTCACCACCCCACGATAACTATGGCTACACCTTC. The genes are TRBV18 and TRBJ1-2; D gene ambiguous. Germline-derived CDR1 and CDR2 are KGHSH and LQKENI. The CDR3 covers 14 residues. V was pared by 0 bases and J by 1 base, with 6 bases between.

In its sample, this clone was seen a few times. In the same sample, other DNA sequences code for this CDR3. The chain uses TRBV7-2 and TRBJ2-1; maybe TRBD1 (6 bases). Trimming left V 1 base short and J 3 bases short, with 10 bases between. This CDR3 contains 15 residues. Germline assignment: CDR1 SGHTA and CDR2 FQGNSA. The CDR3 coding sequence is TGTGCCAGCAGCTTAGGCAGGGGTGGCTACAATGAGCAGTTCTTC. The encoded protein is CASSLGRGGYNEQFF.

This clone was seen a handful of times. The rearrangement uses TRBV2 and TRBJ2-3; D could derive from TRBD1 or TRBD2 (6 bases each). Germline V gene data show CDR1 as SNHLY and CDR2 as FYNNEI. The CDR3 is 13 amino acids. The ends were cut back, 3 bases at V and 5 bases at J, with 9 bases in the middle. The CDR3: CASSDGGQDTQYF. CDR3 in DNA: TGTGCCAGCAGTGATGGGGGGCAAGATACGCAGTATTTT.

The CDR3 spells CASSNPGGLGDQPQHF. CDR3 nucleotides: TGTGCCAGTAGTAACCCCGGTGGGCTCGGTGATCAGCCCCAGCATTTT. This chain connects TRBV19 to TRBJ1-5; no clear D gene. Deletions cut 4 bases from V and 5 bases from J, with 18 bases between. The germline gives CDR1 LNHDA, CDR2 SQIVND (reference sequence). The CDR3 loop spans 16 amino acids. Together with reference TRBV19 and TRBJ1-5, the CDR3 gives the full variable domain: DGGITQSPKYLFRKEGQNVTLSCEQNLNHDAMYWYRQDPGQGLRLIYYSQIVNDFQKGDIAEGYSVSREKKESFPLTVTSAQKNPTAFYLCASSNPGGLGDQPQHFGDGTRLSIL.

This clone was counted at least ten times. The rearrangement uses TRBV7-2 and TRBJ2-7; D may be TRBD1 or TRBD2 (5 bases each). V gave up 4 bases and J gave up 4 bases, with 17 bases separating them. Germline values: CDR1 SGHTA, CDR2 FQGNSA. This CDR3 region has 15 residues. Written as DNA, the CDR3 is TGTGCCAGCAGCTACCCTGGGGGTGGGATATACGAGCAGTACTTC. Translated, it gives CASSYPGGGIYEQYF.

The CDR3 region is CASSADRGDTIYF. CDR3 sequence (DNA): TGTGCCAGCAGCGCCGACAGGGGAGACACCATATATTTT. This chain uses TRBV9 with TRBJ1-3; 8 nucleotides line up with TRBD1. The germline CDR1 and CDR2 sequences are SGDLS and YYNGEE. The CDR3 loop spans 13 amino acids. V dropped 3 bases and J dropped 8; count of bases not matched to a gene: 4.

This clone is a singleton in its sample. This chain connects TRBV18 to TRBJ2-1, with a possible D match to TRBD2 (5 bases). V lost 3 bases and J lost 8, with 17 bases in between. Germline loops: CDR1 KGHSH, CDR2 LQKENI. The CDR3 spans 15 residues. In nucleotides, the CDR3 is TGTGCCAGCTCACCTCACCGGGAATCAGTCGATGAGCAGTTCTTC. This sequence encodes CASSPHRESVDEQFF.

This clone has at least ten counts. The chain joins TRBV27 to TRBJ2-3, with 7 nucleotides matching TRBD2. With V trimmed by 1 base and J by 0 bases, 13 bases remained unmatched. Germline V gene data show CDR1 as MNHEY and CDR2 as SMNVEV (reference sequence). The CDR3 is 19 amino acids. CDR3 protein: CASSLFPPPAGTSTDTQYF. Written as DNA, the CDR3 is TGTGCCAGCAGTTTATTTCCCCCACCAGCGGGGACTAGCACAGATACGCAGTATTTT.

The V call is TRBV5-1, the J call TRBJ2-7; D is perhaps TRBD2 (5 bases). V shed 2 bases and J shed 0 bases, with 12 bases lying between them. Germline V lookup: CDR1 SGHRS, CDR2 YFSETQ. The CDR3 is 15 residues long. For the CDR3, the DNA is TGCGCCAGCAGCTTCCCCCGGGCGGGCTCCTACGAGCAGTACTTC. Translating it yields CASSFPRAGSYEQYF. Combining the CDR3 with reference TRBV5-1 and TRBJ2-7 gives the whole variable domain KAGVTQTPRYLIKTRGQQVTLSCSPISGHRSVSWYQQTPGQGLQFLFEYFSETQRNKGNFPGRFSGRQFSNSRSEMNVSTLELGDSALYLCASSFPRAGSYEQYFGPGTRLTVT.

The table lists this clone with a few counts. The rearrangement uses TRBV5-6 and TRBJ2-1, with 9 positions matching TRBD1. Trimming cost V 3 bases and J 7 bases; bases outside gene matches: 5. The CDR3 contains 14 residues. Germline loops: CDR1 SGHDT, CDR2 YYEEEE. The CDR3 DNA reads TGTGCCAGCAGCTCGACAGGGGGAGTAAATGAGCAGTTCTTC. Translated: CASSSTGGVNEQFF.